The clone carrying this T cell receptor (beta chain) appeared a few times. Processed graft tissue released its intraepithelial and lamina propria lymphocytes. This specimen belongs to a study of graft-versus-host responses after intestinal transplantation. Profiled with immunoSEQ multiplex PCR; TCRdb holds only in-frame clones, not every one. The table shows approximately 7,000 clones, with approximately 71% occurring only once. From germline, CDR1 is MDHEN and CDR2 SYDVKM. This CDR3 contains 15 residues. Between the trimmed V and J ends, which lost 6 bases and 3 bases, there was a span of 12 bases. The gene calls are TRBV28 and TRBJ1-6; no reliable D call. Source: ileum tissue, taken roughly 240 days after intestinal transplantation. The source of this sequence is a human patient who received an intestinal transplant, so some T cells may come from the graft donor. The CDR3 loop is CASSPGGSYNSPLHF. The CDR3 DNA reads as TGTGCCAGCAGCCCCGGTGGGAGCTATAATTCACCCCTCCACTTT.